A single sample is the source of the 2 T cell receptor beta chains below, sequenced in a study of T-cell reconstitution after alpha-beta-depleted transplantation in children. This sample's TCRbeta library carried unique molecular identifier barcodes. TCRdb fed the PCR reads into MiXCR, producing one record per CDR3 protein. The sample holds 150,000 to 200,000 distinct CDR3 sequences; over 8.5% are singletons and the top ten take around 13%. Source: PBMCs, taken before TCRalphabeta/CD19-depleted stem cell transplant. The receptors stem from a boy aged 2 to 9 with acute myeloid leukemia, due to receive a stem cell transplant.

The sample holds many counts of this clonotype. The gene calls are TRBV5-1 and TRBJ2-3; 12 bases align to TRBD2. V shed 0 bases and J 3 bases; nucleotides not matched to a gene: 5. Germline V gene data show CDR1 as SGHRS and CDR2 as YFSETQ. CDR3 size: 17 residues. The CDR3 bases are TGCGCCAGCAGCTTGGCCGCCGGGACTAGCGGGACAGATACGCAGTATTTT. Residues: CASSLAAGTSGTDTQYF.

This clonotype occurred many times. This rearrangement joins TRBV15 to TRBJ2-7; 9 nucleotides line up with TRBD1. This CDR3 spans 15 amino acids. Germline values: CDR1 LNHNV, CDR2 YYDKDF (reference sequence). V was pared by 3 bases and J by 0 bases, with 3 bases of the junction left unmatched. The CDR3 region has the DNA TGTGCCACCAGCAGGGACAGGGGCCTCTCCTACGAGCAGTACTTC. It yields the protein CATSRDRGLSYEQYF.